These 2 T cell receptor beta chains originate from one sample sequenced in a study of immune evolution from preneoplasia to lung adenocarcinoma (dated by TCRdb to the early 2020s). Receptor libraries were prepared by the immunoSEQ multiplex PCR assay. TCRdb stores this immuneACCESS table with in-frame sequences only. Part of the clones is absent; in the studies checked, under half of the shortfall reflects unresolved V genes, and no reason is known for the rest. The sample records 30,000 to 45,000 clones, 74% of which are singletons. The top ten hold approximately 6.1% of the sample. Material: FFPE invasive lung adenocarcinoma tissue. In the paper's terms, the cell subset or site label means: frankly invasive lung adenocarcinoma (ADC). The source is a person in their 60s with lung adenocarcinoma.

The chain carries TRBV28 and TRBJ1-2; no clear D. CDR3 length: 13 residues. In germline, CDR1 is MDHEN, CDR2 SYDVKM. Between the trimmed V and J ends, which lost 8 bases and 6 bases, there was a span of 16 bases. Here the CDR3 DNA reads TGTGCCAGCCTAACCACAGCTCAGAATGGCTACACCTTC. As protein: CASLTTAQNGYTF.

The rearrangement links TRBV30 to TRBJ2-5, with 8 nucleotides matching TRBD1. After removal of 3 bases from V and 5 bases from J, the junction contained 5 bases not matched to a gene. The CDR3 runs 13 residues. The V gene's germline CDR1 is GTSNPN and CDR2 SVGIG (reference sequence). The CDR3 region is CAWSRGRRETQYF. CDR3 nucleotides: TGTGCCTGGAGCAGGGGGCGCAGGGAGACCCAGTACTTC.